This TCR beta chain was recovered during a study of blood T cell repertoires in COVID-19. Study at large: Whether acute or convalescent, the COVID-19 samples came from the United States, Italy and Spain. T cells, B-cell-depleted T cells, or PBMCs supplied cDNA or gDNA.

CDR1 is LNHDA, CDR2 SQIVND, per germline (reference sequence). J lost 4 bases, V lost 4 bases, and 10 bases had no gene match. The CDR3 is 16 amino acids. Authors' methods: Nucleated cell number was recorded as an estimate derived from reference gene primer amplification. Sequencing was performed with immunoSEQ multiplex PCR; in TCRdb, only in-frame clones are kept and a portion is missing. The V and J calls and clone size come from that table; D and trimming were worked out from the DNA. The sample holds about 89,000 clones, 70% to 85% seen once. The sequence came from a man between 65 and 85 years old with acute or convalescent COVID-19. The chain joins TRBV19 to TRBJ1-2, with TRBD1 matching 9 bases. The sequenced sample was peripheral blood. Here the CDR3 reads CASSTVTGTGSYGYTF. CDR3 coding DNA: TGTGCCAGTAGTACTGTCACCGGGACAGGGAGCTATGGCTACACCTTC.